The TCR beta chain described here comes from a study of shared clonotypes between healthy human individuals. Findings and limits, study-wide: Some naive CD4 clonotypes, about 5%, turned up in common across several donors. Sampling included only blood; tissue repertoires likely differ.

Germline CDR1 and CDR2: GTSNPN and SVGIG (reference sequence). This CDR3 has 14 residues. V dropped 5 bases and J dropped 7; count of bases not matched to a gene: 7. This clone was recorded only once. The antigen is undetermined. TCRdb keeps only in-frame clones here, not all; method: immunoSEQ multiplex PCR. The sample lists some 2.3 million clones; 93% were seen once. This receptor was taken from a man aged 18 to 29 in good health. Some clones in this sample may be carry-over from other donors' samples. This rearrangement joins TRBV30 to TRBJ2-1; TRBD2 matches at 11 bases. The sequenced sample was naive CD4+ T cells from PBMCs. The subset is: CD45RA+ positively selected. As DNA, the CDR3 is TGTGCCTGGGAAAGGCTAGCGGGAGGTAATGAGCAGTTCTTC. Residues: CAWERLAGGNEQFF.